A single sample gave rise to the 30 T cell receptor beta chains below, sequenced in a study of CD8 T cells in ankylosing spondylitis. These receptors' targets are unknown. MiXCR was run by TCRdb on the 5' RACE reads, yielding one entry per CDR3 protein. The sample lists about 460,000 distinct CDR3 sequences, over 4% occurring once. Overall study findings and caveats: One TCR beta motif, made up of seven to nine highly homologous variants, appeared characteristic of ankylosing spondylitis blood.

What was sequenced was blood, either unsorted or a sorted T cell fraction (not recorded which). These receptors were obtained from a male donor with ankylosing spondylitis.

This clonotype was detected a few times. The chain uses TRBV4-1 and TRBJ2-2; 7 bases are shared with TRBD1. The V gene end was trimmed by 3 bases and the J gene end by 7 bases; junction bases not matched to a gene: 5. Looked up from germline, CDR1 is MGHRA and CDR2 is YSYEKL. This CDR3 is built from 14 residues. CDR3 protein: CASSHRGQFGELFF. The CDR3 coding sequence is TGCGCCAGCAGCCACAGGGGACAGTTCGGGGAGCTGTTTTTT.

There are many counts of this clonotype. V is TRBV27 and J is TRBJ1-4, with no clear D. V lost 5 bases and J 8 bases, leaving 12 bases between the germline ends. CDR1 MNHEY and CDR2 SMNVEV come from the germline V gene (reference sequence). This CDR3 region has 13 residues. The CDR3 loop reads CASSPHHREKLFF. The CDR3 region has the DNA TGTGCCAGCAGTCCCCATCACCGGGAAAAACTGTTTTTT.

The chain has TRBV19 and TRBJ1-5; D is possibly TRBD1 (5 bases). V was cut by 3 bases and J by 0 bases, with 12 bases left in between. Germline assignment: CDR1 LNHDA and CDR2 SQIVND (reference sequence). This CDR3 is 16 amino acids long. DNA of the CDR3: TGTGCCAGTAGTATTCGGGGCAGCGTTAGCAATCAGCCCCAGCATTTT. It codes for CASSIRGSVSNQPQHF.

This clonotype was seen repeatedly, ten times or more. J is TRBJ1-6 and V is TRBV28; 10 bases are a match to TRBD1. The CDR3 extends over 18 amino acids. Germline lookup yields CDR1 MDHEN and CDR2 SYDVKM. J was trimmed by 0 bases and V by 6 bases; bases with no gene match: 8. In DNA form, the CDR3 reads TGTGCCAGCAGCCCGGACAGGGGGGGGTACTCCTATAATTCACCCCTCCACTTT. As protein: CASSPDRGGYSYNSPLHF.

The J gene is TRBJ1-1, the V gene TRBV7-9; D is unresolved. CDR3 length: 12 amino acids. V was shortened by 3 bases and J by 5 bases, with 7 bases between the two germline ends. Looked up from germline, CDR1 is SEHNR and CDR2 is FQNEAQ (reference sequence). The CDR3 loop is CASSFIRTEAFF. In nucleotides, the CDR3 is TGTGCCAGCAGCTTTATCCGAACTGAAGCTTTCTTT.

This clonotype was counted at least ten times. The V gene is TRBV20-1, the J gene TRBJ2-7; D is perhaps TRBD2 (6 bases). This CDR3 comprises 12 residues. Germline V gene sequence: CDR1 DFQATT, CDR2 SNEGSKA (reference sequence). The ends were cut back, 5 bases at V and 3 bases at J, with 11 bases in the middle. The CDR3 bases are TGCAGTGCTCAGCGGGTTGACTACGAGCAGTACTTC. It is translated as CSAQRVDYEQYF.

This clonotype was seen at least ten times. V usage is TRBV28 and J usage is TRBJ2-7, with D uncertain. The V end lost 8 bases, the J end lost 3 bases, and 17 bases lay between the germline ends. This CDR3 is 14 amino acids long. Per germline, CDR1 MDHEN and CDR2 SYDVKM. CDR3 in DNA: TGTGCCAGCCAGGCGCGAGGAAGTGGCTACGAGCAGTACTTC. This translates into CASQARGSGYEQYF.

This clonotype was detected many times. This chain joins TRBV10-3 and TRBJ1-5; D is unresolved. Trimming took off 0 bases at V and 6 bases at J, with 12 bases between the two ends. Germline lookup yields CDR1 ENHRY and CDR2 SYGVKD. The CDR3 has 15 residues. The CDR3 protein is CAISESEGSGQPQHF. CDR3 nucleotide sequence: TGTGCCATCAGTGAGTCAGAGGGTTCCGGTCAGCCCCAGCATTTT.

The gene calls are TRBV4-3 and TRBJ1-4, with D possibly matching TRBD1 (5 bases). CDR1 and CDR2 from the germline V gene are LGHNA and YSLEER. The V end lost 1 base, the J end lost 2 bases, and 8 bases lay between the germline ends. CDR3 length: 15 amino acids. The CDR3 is CASSQGGGTNEKLFF. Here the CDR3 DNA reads TGCGCCAGCAGCCAAGGCGGGGGGACTAATGAAAAACTGTTTTTT.

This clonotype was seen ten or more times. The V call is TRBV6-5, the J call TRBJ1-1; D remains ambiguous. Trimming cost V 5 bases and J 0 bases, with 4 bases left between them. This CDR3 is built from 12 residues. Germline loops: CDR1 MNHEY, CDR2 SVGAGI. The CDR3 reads CASSRVNTEAFF. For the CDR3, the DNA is TGTGCCAGCAGTCGGGTGAACACTGAAGCTTTCTTT.

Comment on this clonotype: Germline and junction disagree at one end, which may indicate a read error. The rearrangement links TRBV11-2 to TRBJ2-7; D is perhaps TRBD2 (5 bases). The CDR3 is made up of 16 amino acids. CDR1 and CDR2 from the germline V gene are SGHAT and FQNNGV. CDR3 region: CASSLSLDGNSYEQHF. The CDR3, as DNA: TGTGCCAGCAGCCTCTCTTTAGACGGGAACTCCTACGAGCAGCACTTC.

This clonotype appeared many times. In DNA form, the CDR3 reads TGTGCCAGCAGCTTAGGACAGGCCCGAAACACCATATATTTT. Amino acids: CASSLGQARNTIYF. This chain uses TRBV7-9 with TRBJ1-3; D is possibly TRBD1 (6 bases). Trimming took 1 base from V and 5 from J, leaving 9 bases between them. Germline V gives CDR1 SEHNR, CDR2 FQNEAQ (reference sequence). There are 14 residues in the CDR3.

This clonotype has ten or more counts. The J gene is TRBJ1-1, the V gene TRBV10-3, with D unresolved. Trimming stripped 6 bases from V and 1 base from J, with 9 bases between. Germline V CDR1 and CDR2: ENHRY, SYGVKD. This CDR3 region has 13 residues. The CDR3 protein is CAISIQQNTEAFF. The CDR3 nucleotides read TGTGCCATCAGCATACAGCAGAACACTGAAGCTTTCTTT.

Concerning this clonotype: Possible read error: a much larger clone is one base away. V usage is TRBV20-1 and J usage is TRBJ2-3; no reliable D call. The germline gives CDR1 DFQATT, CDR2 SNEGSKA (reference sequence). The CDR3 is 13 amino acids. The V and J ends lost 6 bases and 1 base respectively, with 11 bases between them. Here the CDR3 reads CSAPTRGTDTQYF. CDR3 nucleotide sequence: TGCAGTGCCCCGACTCGCGGCACAGATACGCAGTATTTT.

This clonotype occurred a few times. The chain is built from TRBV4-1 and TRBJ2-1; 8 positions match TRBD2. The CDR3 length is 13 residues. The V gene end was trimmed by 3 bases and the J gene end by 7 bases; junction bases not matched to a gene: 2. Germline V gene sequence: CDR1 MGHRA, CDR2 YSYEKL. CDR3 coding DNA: TGCGCCAGCAGCCACCCTAGCGGGAATGAGCAGTTCTTC. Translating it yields CASSHPSGNEQFF.

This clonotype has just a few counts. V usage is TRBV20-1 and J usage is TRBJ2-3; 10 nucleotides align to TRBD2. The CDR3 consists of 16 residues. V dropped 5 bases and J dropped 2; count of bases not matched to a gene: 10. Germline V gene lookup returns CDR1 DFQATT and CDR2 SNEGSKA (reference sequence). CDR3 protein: CSAPPSGSLFTDTQYF. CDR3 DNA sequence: TGCAGTGCTCCCCCTAGCGGGAGTCTTTTCACAGATACGCAGTATTTT.

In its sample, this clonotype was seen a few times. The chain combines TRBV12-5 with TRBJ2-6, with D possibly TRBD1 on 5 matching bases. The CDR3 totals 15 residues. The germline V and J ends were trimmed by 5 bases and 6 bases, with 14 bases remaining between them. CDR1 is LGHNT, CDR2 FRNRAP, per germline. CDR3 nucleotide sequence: TGTGCTAGTGGTCCCGGACACTTTAAGGCCAACGTCCTGACTTTC. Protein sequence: CASGPGHFKANVLTF.

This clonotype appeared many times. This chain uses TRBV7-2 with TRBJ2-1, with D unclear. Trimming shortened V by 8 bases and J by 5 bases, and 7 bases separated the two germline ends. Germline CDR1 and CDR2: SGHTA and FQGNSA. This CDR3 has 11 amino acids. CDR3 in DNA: TGTGCCAGCGGAAGCCACAATGAGCAGTTCTTC. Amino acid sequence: CASGSHNEQFF.

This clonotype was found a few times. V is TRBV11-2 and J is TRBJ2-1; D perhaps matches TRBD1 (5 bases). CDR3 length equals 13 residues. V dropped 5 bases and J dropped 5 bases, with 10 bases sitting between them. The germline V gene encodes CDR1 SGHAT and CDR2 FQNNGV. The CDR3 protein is CASSPLTDNEQFF. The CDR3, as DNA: TGTGCCAGCAGCCCACTGACAGACAATGAGCAGTTCTTC.

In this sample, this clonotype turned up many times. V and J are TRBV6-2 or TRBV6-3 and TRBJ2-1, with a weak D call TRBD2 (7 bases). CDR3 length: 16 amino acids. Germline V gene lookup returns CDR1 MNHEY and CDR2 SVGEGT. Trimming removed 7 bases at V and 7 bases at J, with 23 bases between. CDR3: CASTQRASGQGNEQFF. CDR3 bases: TGTGCCAGCACCCAAAGGGCTAGCGGCCAGGGGAATGAGCAGTTCTTC.

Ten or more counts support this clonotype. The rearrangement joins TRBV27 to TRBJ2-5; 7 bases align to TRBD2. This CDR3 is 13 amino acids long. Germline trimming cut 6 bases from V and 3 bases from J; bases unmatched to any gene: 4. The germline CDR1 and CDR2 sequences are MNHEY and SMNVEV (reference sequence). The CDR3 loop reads CASRLLAKETQYF. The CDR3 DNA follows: TGTGCCAGCAGACTACTAGCGAAAGAGACCCAGTACTTC.

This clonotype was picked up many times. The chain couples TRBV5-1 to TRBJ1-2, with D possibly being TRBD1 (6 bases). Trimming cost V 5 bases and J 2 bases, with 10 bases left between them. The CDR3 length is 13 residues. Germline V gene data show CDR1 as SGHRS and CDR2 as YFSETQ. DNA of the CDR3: TGCGCCAGCAGTTATGACAGGAACTATGGCTACACCTTC. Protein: CASSYDRNYGYTF.

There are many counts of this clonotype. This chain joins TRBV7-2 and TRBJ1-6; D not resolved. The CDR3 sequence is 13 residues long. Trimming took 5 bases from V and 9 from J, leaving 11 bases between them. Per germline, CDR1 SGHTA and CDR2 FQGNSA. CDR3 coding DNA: TGTGCCAGCAGCGCCCGATGGGGTTCACCCCTCCACTTT. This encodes CASSARWGSPLHF. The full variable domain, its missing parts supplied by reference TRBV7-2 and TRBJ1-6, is GAGVSQSPSNKVTEKGKDVELRCDPISGHTALYWYRQSLGQGLEFLIYFQGNSAPDKSGLPSDRFSAERTGGSVSTLTIQRTQQEDSAVYLCASSARWGSPLHFGNGTRLTVT.

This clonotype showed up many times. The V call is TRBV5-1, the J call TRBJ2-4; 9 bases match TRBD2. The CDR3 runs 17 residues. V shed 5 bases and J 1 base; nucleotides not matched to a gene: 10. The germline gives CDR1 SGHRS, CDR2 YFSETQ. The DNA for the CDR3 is TGCGCCAGCAGGCCTCTGGCGGGGGGGGTGGCCAAAAACATTCAGTACTTC. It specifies CASRPLAGGVAKNIQYF. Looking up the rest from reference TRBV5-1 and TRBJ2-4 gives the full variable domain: KAGVTQTPRYLIKTRGQQVTLSCSPISGHRSVSWYQQTPGQGLQFLFEYFSETQRNKGNFPGRFSGRQFSNSRSEMNVSTLELGDSALYLCASRPLAGGVAKNIQYFGAGTRLSVL.

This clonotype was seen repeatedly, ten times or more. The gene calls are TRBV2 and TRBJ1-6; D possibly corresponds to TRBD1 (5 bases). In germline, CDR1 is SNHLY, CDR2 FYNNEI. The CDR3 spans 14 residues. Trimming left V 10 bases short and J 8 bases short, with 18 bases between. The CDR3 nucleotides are TGTGCCACCGAGGTGGGGGGATACGATTCACCCCTCCACTTT. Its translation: CATEVGGYDSPLHF.

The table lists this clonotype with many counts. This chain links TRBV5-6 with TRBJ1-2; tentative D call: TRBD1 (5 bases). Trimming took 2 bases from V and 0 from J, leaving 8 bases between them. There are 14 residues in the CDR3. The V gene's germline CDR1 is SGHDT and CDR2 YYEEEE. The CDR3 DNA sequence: TGTGCCAGCAGCTTCCAGGGTACTAACTATGGCTACACCTTC. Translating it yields CASSFQGTNYGYTF.

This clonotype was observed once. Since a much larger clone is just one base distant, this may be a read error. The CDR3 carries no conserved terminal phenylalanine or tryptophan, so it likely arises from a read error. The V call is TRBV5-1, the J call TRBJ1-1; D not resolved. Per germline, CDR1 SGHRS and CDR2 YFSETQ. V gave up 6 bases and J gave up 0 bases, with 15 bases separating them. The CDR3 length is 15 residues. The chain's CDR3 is CASKGLNAVNTEAFI. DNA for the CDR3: TGCGCCAGCAAAGGCTTAAATGCGGTGAACACTGAAGCTTTCATT.

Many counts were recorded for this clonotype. In nucleotides, the CDR3 is TGCGCCAGCAGCTTCTACGGGAACACAGATACGCAGTATTTT. The encoded protein is CASSFYGNTDTQYF. The chain uses TRBV5-1 and TRBJ2-3; the D gene is possibly TRBD2 (5 bases). CDR1 is SGHRS, CDR2 YFSETQ, per germline. Between the trimmed V and J ends, which lost 2 bases and 2 bases, there was a span of 9 bases. There are 14 residues in the CDR3.

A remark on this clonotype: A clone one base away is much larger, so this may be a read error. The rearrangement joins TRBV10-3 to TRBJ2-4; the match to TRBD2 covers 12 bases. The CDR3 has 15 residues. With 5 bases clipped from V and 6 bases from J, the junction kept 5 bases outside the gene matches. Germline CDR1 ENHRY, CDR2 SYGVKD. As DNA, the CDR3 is TGTGCCATCAGTTCTAGCGGGGGGGAACCAAACATTCAGTACTTC. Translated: CAISSSGGEPNIQYF.

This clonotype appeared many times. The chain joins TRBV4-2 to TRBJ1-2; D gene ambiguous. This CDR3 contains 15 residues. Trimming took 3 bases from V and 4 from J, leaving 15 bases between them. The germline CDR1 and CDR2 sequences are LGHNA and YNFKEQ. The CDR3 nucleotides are TGTGCCAGCAGCCAGGAAGGTCGGGGATCCTATGGCTACACCTTC. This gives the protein CASSQEGRGSYGYTF.